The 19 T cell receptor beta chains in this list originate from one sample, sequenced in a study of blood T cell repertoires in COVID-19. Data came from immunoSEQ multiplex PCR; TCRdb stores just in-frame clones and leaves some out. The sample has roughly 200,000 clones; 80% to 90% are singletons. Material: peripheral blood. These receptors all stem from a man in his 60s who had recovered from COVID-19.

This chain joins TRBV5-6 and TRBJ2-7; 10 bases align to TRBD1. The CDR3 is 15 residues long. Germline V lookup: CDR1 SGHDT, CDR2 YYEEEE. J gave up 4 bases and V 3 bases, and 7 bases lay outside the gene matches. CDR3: CASSSSGTGAYEQYF. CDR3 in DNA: TGTGCCAGCAGCTCTTCCGGGACAGGGGCTTACGAGCAGTACTTC.

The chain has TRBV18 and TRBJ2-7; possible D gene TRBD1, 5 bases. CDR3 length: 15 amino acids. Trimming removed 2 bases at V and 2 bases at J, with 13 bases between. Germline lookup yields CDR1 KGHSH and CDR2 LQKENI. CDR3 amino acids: CASSPESGQAYEQYF. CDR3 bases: TGTGCCAGCTCACCAGAGTCAGGGCAAGCCTACGAGCAGTACTTC.

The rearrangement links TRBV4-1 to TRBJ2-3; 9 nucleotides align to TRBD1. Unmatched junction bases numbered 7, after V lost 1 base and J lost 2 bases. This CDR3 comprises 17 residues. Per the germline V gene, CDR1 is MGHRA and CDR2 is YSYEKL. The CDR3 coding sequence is TGCGCCAGCAGCCAAGGGGGACAGGGCTACTCCACAGATACGCAGTATTTT. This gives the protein CASSQGGQGYSTDTQYF.

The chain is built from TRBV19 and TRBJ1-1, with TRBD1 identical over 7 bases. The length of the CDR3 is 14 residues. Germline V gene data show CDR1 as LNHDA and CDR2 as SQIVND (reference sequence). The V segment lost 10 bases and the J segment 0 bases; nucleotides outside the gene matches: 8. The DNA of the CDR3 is TGTGCCATTTCCGGGACAGCTATGAACACTGAAGCTTTCTTT. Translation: CAISGTAMNTEAFF.

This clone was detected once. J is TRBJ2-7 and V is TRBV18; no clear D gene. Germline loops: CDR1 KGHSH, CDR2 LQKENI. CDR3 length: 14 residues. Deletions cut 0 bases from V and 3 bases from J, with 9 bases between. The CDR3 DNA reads TGTGCCAGCTCACCACCCACAGACCGCTACGAGCAGTACTTC. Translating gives CASSPPTDRYEQYF.

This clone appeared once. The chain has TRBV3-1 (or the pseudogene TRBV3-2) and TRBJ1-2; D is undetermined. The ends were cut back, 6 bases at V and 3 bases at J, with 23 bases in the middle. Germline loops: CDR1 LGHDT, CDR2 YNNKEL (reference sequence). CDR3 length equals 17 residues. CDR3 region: CASRVTVYFPLDYGYTF. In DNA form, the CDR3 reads TGTGCCAGCAGAGTTACGGTGTACTTTCCTCTGGACTATGGCTACACCTTC.

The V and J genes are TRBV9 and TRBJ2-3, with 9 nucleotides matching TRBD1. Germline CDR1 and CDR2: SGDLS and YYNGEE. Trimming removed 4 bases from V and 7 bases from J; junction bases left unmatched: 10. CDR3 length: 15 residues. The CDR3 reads CASSSSGTGSHTQYF. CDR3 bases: TGTGCCAGCAGCTCTAGTGGGACAGGGTCACATACGCAGTATTTT.

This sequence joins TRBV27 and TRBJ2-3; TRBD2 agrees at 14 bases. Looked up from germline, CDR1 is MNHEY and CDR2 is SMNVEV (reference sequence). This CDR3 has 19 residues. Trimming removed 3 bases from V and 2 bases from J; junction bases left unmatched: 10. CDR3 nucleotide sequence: TGTGCCAGCAGTTTTCTAGGACTAGCGGGGGGACCCTCCACAGATACGCAGTATTTT. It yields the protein CASSFLGLAGGPSTDTQYF.

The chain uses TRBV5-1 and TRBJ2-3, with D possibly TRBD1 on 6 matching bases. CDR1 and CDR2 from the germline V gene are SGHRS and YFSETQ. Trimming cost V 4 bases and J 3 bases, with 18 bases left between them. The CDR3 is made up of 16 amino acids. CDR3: CASSPLWLRGTDTQYF. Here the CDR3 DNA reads TGCGCCAGCAGCCCCTTATGGCTAAGGGGGACAGATACGCAGTATTTT.

As DNA, the CDR3 is TGTGCCAGCAGCCCTCAGGTCGGGGGAATCGGGACTGAAGCTTTCTTT. Protein: CASSPQVGGIGTEAFF. V usage is TRBV9 and J usage is TRBJ1-1; maybe TRBD1 (5 bases). The CDR3 extends over 16 amino acids. Germline loops: CDR1 SGDLS, CDR2 YYNGEE. V was trimmed by 4 bases and J by 5 bases, leaving 21 bases between them.

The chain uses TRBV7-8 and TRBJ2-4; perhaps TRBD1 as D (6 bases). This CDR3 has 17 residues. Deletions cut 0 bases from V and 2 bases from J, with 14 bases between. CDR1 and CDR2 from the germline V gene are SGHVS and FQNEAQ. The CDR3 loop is CASSLASQGQSKNIQYF. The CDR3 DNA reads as TGTGCCAGCAGCTTAGCGAGCCAGGGGCAGTCCAAAAACATTCAGTACTTC. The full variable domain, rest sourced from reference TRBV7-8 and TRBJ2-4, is GAGVSQSPRYKVAKRGQDVALRCDPISGHVSLFWYQQALGQGPEFLTYFQNEAQLDKSGLPSDRFFAERPEGSVSTLKIQRTQQEDSAVYLCASSLASQGQSKNIQYFGAGTRLSVL.

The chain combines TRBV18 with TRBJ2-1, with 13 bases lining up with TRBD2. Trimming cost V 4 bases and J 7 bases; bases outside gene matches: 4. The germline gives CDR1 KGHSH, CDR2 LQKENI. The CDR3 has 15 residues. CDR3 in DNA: TGTGCCAGCTCACTGGGGACTAGCGGGGTTAATGAGCAGTTCTTC. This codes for CASSLGTSGVNEQFF.

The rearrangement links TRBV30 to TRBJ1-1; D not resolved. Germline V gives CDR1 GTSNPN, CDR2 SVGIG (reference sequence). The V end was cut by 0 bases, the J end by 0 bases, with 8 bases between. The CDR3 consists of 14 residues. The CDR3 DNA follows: TGTGCCTGGAGTGTAGAACCTATGAACACTGAAGCTTTCTTT. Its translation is CAWSVEPMNTEAFF.

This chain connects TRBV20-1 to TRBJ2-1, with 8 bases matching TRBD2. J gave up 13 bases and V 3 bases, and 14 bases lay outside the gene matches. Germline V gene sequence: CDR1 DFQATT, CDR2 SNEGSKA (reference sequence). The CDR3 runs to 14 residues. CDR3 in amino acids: CSASLREGILPQFF. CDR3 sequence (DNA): TGCAGTGCTAGTCTACGGGAGGGCATATTACCCCAGTTCTTC.

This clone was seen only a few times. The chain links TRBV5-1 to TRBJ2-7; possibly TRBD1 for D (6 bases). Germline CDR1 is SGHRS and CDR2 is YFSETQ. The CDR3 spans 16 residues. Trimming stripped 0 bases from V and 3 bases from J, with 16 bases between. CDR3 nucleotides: TGCGCCAGCAGCTTGGTTTTTGGGGGCGCCAGCTACGAGCAGTACTTC. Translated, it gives CASSLVFGGASYEQYF. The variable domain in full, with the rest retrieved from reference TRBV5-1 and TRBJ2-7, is KAGVTQTPRYLIKTRGQQVTLSCSPISGHRSVSWYQQTPGQGLQFLFEYFSETQRNKGNFPGRFSGRQFSNSRSEMNVSTLELGDSALYLCASSLVFGGASYEQYFGPGTRLTVT.

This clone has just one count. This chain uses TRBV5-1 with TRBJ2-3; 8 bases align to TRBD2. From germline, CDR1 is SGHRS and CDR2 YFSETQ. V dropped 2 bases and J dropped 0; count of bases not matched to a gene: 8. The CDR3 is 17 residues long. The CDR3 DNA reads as TGCGCCAGCAGCTTCTACGGAGCGGGGGAGAGCACAGATACGCAGTATTTT. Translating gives CASSFYGAGESTDTQYF.

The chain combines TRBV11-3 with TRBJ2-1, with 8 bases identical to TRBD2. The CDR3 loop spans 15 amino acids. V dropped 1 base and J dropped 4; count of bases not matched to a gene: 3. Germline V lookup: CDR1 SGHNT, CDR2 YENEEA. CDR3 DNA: TGTGCCAGCAGCTTAGCGGGGGGGACGTACAATGAGCAGTTCTTC. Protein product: CASSLAGGTYNEQFF.

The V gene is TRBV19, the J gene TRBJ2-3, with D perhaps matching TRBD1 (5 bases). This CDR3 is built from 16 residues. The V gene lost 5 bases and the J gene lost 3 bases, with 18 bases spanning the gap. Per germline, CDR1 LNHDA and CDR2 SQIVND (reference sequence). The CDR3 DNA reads TGTGCCAGTAGTGTACTCAGGGTCGGTTTAACAGATACGCAGTATTTT. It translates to CASSVLRVGLTDTQYF. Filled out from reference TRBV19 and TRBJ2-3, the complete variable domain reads DGGITQSPKYLFRKEGQNVTLSCEQNLNHDAMYWYRQDPGQGLRLIYYSQIVNDFQKGDIAEGYSVSREKKESFPLTVTSAQKNPTAFYLCASSVLRVGLTDTQYFGPGTRLTVL.

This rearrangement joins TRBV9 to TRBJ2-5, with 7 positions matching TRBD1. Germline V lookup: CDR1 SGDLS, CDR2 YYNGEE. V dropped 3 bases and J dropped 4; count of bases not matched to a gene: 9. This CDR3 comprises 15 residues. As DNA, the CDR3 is TGTGCCAGCAGCGAGCAGGGGGTGTCCGGAGAGACCCAGTACTTC. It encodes CASSEQGVSGETQYF.